This TCR beta chain was recorded in a study of human T cells and chemical hapten exposure. The CDR3 length is 15 residues. Germline loops: CDR1 DFQATT, CDR2 SNEGSKA (reference sequence). Trimming left V 0 bases short and J 0 bases short, with 9 bases between. The time point: pre-sensitization, week 0. Treatment described: therapeutic diphenylcyclopropenone sensitization with weekly scalp DPC. TCRdb re-called the RACE reads through MiXCR, storing one row per CDR3 protein. The table includes fewer than 200,000 distinct CDR3 sequences, more than 25% detected once. The clonotype was recovered from a woman in her twenties or thirties with alopecia areata. Some clones in this sample may be carry-over from other donors' samples. The chain has TRBV20-1 and TRBJ2-1; D is possibly TRBD2 (6 bases). The specimen comprised whole blood, sampled in connection with sensitization to the hapten diphenylcyclopropenone (DPC). The CDR3 bases are TGCAGTGCTAGAGATATCGGGAGCTCCTACAATGAGCAGTTCTTC. Translated: CSARDIGSSYNEQFF.